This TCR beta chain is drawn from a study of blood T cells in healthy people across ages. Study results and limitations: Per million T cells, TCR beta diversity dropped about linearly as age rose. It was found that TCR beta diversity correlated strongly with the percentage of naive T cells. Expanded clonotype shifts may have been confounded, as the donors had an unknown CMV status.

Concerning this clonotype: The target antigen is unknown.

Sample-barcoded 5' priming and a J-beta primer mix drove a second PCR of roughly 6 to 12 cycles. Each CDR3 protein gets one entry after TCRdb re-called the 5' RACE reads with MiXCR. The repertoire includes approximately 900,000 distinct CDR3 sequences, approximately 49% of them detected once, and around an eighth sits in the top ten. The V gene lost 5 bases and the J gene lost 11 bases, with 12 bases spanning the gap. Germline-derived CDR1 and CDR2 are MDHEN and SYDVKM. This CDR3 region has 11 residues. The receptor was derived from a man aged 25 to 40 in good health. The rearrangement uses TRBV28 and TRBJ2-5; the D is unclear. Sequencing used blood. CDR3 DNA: TGTGCCAGCAGTCCTCGCTTATCTCAGTACTTC. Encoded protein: CASSPRLSQYF.